The 22 T cell receptor beta chains given below trace back to one sample, sequenced in a study of CD39 and CD103 CD8 tumor-infiltrating T cells. The assay was immunoSEQ multiplex PCR, and TCRdb's table has in-frame clones only and misses some. The profile shows over 15,000 clones, about nine tenths of them singletons. Sequences were obtained from CD8+ T cells sorted from blood. Subset specified: total memory CD8 T cells (CD45RA-CCR7+/-) from blood or uninvolved lymph node. These receptors were collected from a human donor with head and neck squamous cell carcinoma.

CDR3 sequence (DNA): TGCGCCAGCAGCCAGCCTCGGCTGAACACTGAAGCTTTCTTT. Amino acid sequence: CASSQPRLNTEAFF. V and J are TRBV4-1 and TRBJ1-1; D is undetermined. V was cut by 3 bases and J by 0 bases, with 8 bases left in between. Looked up from germline, CDR1 is MGHRA and CDR2 is YSYEKL. The CDR3 spans 14 residues.

The chain is built from TRBV29-1 and TRBJ1-1, with TRBD1 matching over 8 bases. Germline trimming cut 3 bases from V and 1 base from J; bases unmatched to any gene: 1. Germline loops: CDR1 SQVTM, CDR2 ANQGSEA. CDR3 length: 13 residues. CDR3 DNA sequence: TGCAGCGTTGAGACAGGGGAGAACACTGAAGCTTTCTTT. This gives the protein CSVETGENTEAFF.

The rearrangement joins TRBV4-1 to TRBJ2-1; D might be TRBD1 (5 bases). The germline gives CDR1 MGHRA, CDR2 YSYEKL. CDR3 length: 12 amino acids. Trimming pared 4 bases from V and 8 bases from J, leaving 9 bases between. In DNA, the CDR3 is TGCGCCAGCAGCCGCAGGGTCGATGAGCAGTTCTTC. This sequence encodes CASSRRVDEQFF.

The CDR3 protein is CASSPTETYEQYF. CDR3 in DNA: TGTGCCAGCAGCCCCACAGAAACCTACGAGCAGTACTTC. This sequence joins TRBV11-2 and TRBJ2-7; unclear D gene. V was pared by 5 bases and J by 2 bases, with 10 bases between. The CDR3 is made up of 13 amino acids. Looked up from germline, CDR1 is SGHAT and CDR2 is FQNNGV.

The chain couples TRBV11-2 to TRBJ2-7; D not resolved. This CDR3 region has 15 residues. Germline CDR1 SGHAT, CDR2 FQNNGV. V lost 3 bases, J lost 0 bases, and 12 bases lay in between. The CDR3 DNA follows: TGTGCCAGCAGCTTCTTGGCAGGTACCTCCTACGAGCAGTACTTC. Encoded protein: CASSFLAGTSYEQYF.

The J gene is TRBJ2-1, the V gene TRBV7-8, with 9 bases lining up with TRBD2. Trimming at V came to 0 bases and at J to 7 bases, leaving 7 bases not matched to a gene. The germline CDR1 and CDR2 sequences are SGHVS and FQNEAQ. The CDR3 sequence is 16 residues long. CDR3 loop: CASSLAAGGAGNEQFF. The CDR3 DNA sequence: TGTGCCAGCAGCTTAGCAGCGGGGGGCGCTGGGAATGAGCAGTTCTTC.

The V gene is TRBV20-1, the J gene TRBJ2-7; TRBD1 is a possible D gene (6 bases). The germline V gene has CDR1 DFQATT and CDR2 SNEGSKA (reference sequence). The CDR3 is made up of 11 amino acids. The germline V and J ends were trimmed by 5 bases and 6 bases, with 11 bases remaining between them. The CDR3 DNA reads TGCAGTGCTGACAGGTCAGTCGAGCAGTACTTC. Its translation is CSADRSVEQYF.

The chain uses TRBV27 and TRBJ2-1; D is unclear. Germline V lookup: CDR1 MNHEY, CDR2 SMNVEV (reference sequence). This CDR3 is built from 11 residues. Trimming left V 0 bases short and J 9 bases short, with 3 bases between. CDR3 DNA: TGTGCCAGCAGTTTATCCGGTGAGCAGTTCTTC. Encoded protein: CASSLSGEQFF.

The chain employs TRBV9 and TRBJ2-5, with 12 nucleotides matching TRBD2. The trim removed 4 bases at V and 4 bases at J, leaving 8 bases unmatched. The CDR3 contains 16 residues. The germline gives CDR1 SGDLS, CDR2 YYNGEE. For the CDR3, the DNA is TGTGCCAGCAGCCCACGGGCGGGACTAGCGGGAGAGACCCAGTACTTC. Amino acids: CASSPRAGLAGETQYF.

The chain links TRBV7-9 to TRBJ2-1, with TRBD2 matching 9 bases. The CDR3 consists of 14 residues. Trimming took 5 bases from V and 6 from J; bases not matched to a gene: 5. Germline V lookup: CDR1 SEHNR, CDR2 FQNEAQ (reference sequence). The CDR3 loop is CASSPAGGGNEQFF. The CDR3 DNA is TGTGCCAGCAGCCCAGCGGGGGGTGGCAATGAGCAGTTCTTC.

The V gene is TRBV6-6, the J gene TRBJ2-1, with D uncertain. Germline-derived CDR1 and CDR2 are MNHNY and SVGAGI (reference sequence). Trimming removed 7 bases from V and 1 base from J, with 11 bases in between. This CDR3 is built from 14 residues. The CDR3 protein is CASTPVYSYNEQFF. The CDR3 nucleotides read TGTGCCAGCACGCCAGTGTATTCCTACAATGAGCAGTTCTTC.

This chain connects TRBV27 to TRBJ2-4; the D gene is possibly TRBD1 (6 bases). The CDR3 is 16 amino acids. Trimming took off 4 bases at V and 0 bases at J, with 13 bases between the two ends. Looked up from germline, CDR1 is MNHEY and CDR2 is SMNVEV (reference sequence). The chain's CDR3 is CASSSQGNLAKNIQYF. For the CDR3, the DNA is TGTGCCAGCAGTTCTCAGGGGAATCTAGCCAAAAACATTCAGTACTTC.

The V call is TRBV5-1, the J call TRBJ1-6; D is possibly TRBD1 (5 bases). Trimming stripped 0 bases from V and 8 bases from J, with 12 bases between. CDR3 size: 15 residues. Germline lookup yields CDR1 SGHRS and CDR2 YFSETQ. The CDR3 DNA sequence: TGCGCCAGCAGCTTGGAGACAGCTTTTGATTCACCCCTCCACTTT. It encodes CASSLETAFDSPLHF.

V and J are TRBV7-9 and TRBJ2-7, with TRBD1 matching 7 bases. The V gene's germline CDR1 is SEHNR and CDR2 FQNEAQ (reference sequence). Trimming removed 1 base from V and 1 base from J; junction bases left unmatched: 7. CDR3 length: 16 amino acids. The CDR3 spells CASSLVLGTASYEQYF. The CDR3 DNA is TGTGCCAGCAGCTTAGTGCTTGGGACAGCGTCCTACGAGCAGTACTTC.

The chain has TRBV29-1 and TRBJ2-3; the D gene is possibly TRBD2 (6 bases). V was clipped by 7 bases and J by 4 bases, with 15 bases between them. Germline CDR1 and CDR2: SQVTM and ANQGSEA. This CDR3 contains 13 residues. CDR3 DNA sequence: TGCAGCGGGGGGGACTTTGGGGCAGATACGCAGTATTTT. It codes for CSGGDFGADTQYF.

The gene calls are TRBV4-1 and TRBJ2-5, with 10 bases identical to TRBD2. This CDR3 has 16 amino acids. CDR1 is MGHRA, CDR2 YSYEKL, per germline. After removal of 1 base from V and 4 bases from J, the junction contained 6 bases not matched to a gene. CDR3 loop: CASSQGPAGGPETQYF. The CDR3 DNA reads as TGCGCCAGCAGCCAAGGCCCAGCGGGGGGGCCAGAGACCCAGTACTTC.

This sequence joins TRBV6-5 and TRBJ2-2, with D unclear. The CDR3 is 12 residues long. Germline V gene lookup returns CDR1 MNHEY and CDR2 SVGAGI. V lost 0 bases to trimming and J lost 5 bases, with 1 base between them. CDR3 sequence: CASSYSTGELFF. Here the CDR3 DNA reads TGTGCCAGCAGTTACTCGACCGGGGAGCTGTTTTTT.

This clone was counted a single time. CDR3 bases: TGTGCCAGCAGTTTATCAGGGGGGGGCGGCGAGCAGTACTTC. It encodes CASSLSGGGGEQYF. The chain couples TRBV27 to TRBJ2-7, with D possibly TRBD2 on 7 matching bases. Germline loops: CDR1 MNHEY, CDR2 SMNVEV (reference sequence). Trimming took 0 bases from V and 6 from J, leaving 12 bases between them. This CDR3 contains 14 residues.

The J gene is TRBJ2-7, the V gene TRBV6-1; D remains ambiguous. V was cut by 7 bases and J by 3 bases, with 13 bases left in between. Germline lookup yields CDR1 MNHNS and CDR2 SASEGT. The length of the CDR3 is 13 residues. The CDR3 DNA reads TGTGCCAGCACGACGCCGGGCCTCTACGAGCAGTACTTC. Translating gives CASTTPGLYEQYF.

The gene calls are TRBV19 and TRBJ1-1; the D is unclear. Germline-derived CDR1 and CDR2 are LNHDA and SQIVND (reference sequence). V gave up 6 bases and J gave up 11 bases, with 22 bases separating them. The CDR3 runs 14 residues. The CDR3 nucleotides read TGTGCCAGTAGCTTCGGCCGATCCCCGCTCGGGGCTTTCTTT. This codes for CASSFGRSPLGAFF.

This clone was observed a single time. V usage is TRBV28 and J usage is TRBJ1-5; no firm D call. This CDR3 has 20 residues. The V and J ends lost 3 bases and 0 bases respectively, with 24 bases between them. Germline CDR1 is MDHEN and CDR2 is SYDVKM. Written as DNA, the CDR3 is TGTGCCAGCAGTTTGGTGGGGATCCAATGGTCCTCCTATAGCAATCAGCCCCAGCATTTT. This encodes CASSLVGIQWSSYSNQPQHF.

The chain links TRBV10-1 to TRBJ2-3, with 7 bases matching TRBD1. CDR3 length: 15 residues. Germline trimming cut 6 bases from V and 0 bases from J; bases unmatched to any gene: 6. Looked up from germline, CDR1 is WNHNN and CDR2 is SYGVQD (reference sequence). The CDR3 sequence is CASSLTGHSTDTQYF. In DNA, the CDR3 is TGCGCCAGCAGCCTGACAGGGCATAGCACAGATACGCAGTATTTT.